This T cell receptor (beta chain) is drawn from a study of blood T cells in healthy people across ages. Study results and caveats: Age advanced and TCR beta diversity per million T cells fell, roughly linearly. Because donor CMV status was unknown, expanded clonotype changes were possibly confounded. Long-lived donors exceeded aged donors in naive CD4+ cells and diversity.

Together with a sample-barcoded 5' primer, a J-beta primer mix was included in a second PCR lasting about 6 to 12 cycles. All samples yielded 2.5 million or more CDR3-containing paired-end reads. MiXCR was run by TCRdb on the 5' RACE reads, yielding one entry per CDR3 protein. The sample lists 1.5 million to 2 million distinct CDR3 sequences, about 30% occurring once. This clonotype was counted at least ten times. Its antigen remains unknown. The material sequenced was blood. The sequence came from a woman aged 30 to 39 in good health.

This CDR3 reads CASSSNRDGYTF. CDR3 bases: TGTGCCAGCAGCTCCAACAGGGACGGCTACACCTTC. The chain links TRBV7-2 to TRBJ1-2; D possibly corresponds to TRBD1 (6 bases). Germline CDR1 and CDR2: SGHTA and FQGNSA. The CDR3 extends over 12 amino acids. Trimming left V 4 bases short and J 8 bases short, with 11 bases between.